This T cell receptor (beta chain) was sequenced in a study of blood T cell repertoires in COVID-19. With V trimmed by 5 bases and J by 0 bases, 8 bases remained unmatched. The CDR3 has 16 residues. Germline CDR1 reads SGHVS; CDR2 reads FQNEAQ. Profiling relied on immunoSEQ multiplex PCR, and the TCRdb table lists in-frame clones only, not all of them. The data contain approximately 400,000 clones, 85% to 90% of them singletons. This clone appeared a single time. This sequence was found in a woman between 18 and 29 years old who had recovered from COVID-19. The V gene is TRBV7-8, the J gene TRBJ1-1, with 8 bases that match TRBD1. The sequenced sample was PBMCs or T cells enriched from blood (not recorded which). The CDR3 DNA sequence: TGTGCCAGCAGCACGGGACAGGAACCTTTGAACACTGAAGCTTTCTTT. Translation gives CASSTGQEPLNTEAFF.